These T cell receptor beta chains were read from a single sample in a study of cytomegalovirus exposure and HLA in healthy donors. Assay: immunoSEQ multiplex PCR; the TCRdb copy retains only in-frame clones and omits some. This sample carries 250,000 to 350,000 clones, 75% to 90% of them seen once, and the ten largest clones take roughly 0.8%. The specimen was PBMCs. All receptors come from a woman between 18 and 29 years old in good health and CMV-seronegative. CDR3s include the opening cysteine and the closing phenylalanine or tryptophan. D genes are given only for firm matches. Where a row states a size, it is once, few, many or the class of an expanded clone; other rows omit it.

18 | . | TRBJ2-3 | TRBV7-7 | TRBD1 | CASSLGFGTGNPTDTQYF | TGTGCCAGCAGCTTAGGGTTCGGGACAGGGAATCCCACAGATACGCAGTATTTT
13 | . | TRBJ2-7 | TRBV29-1 | . | CSVVWDNSYEQYF | TGCAGCGTTGTATGGGACAACTCCTACGAGCAGTACTTC
15 | once | TRBJ2-7 | TRBV5-8 | . | CASSLGAESSYEQYF | TGTGCCAGCAGCTTAGGGGCAGAAAGCTCCTACGAGCAGTACTTC
16 | . | TRBJ1-4 | TRBV5-1 | TRBD1 | CASRRQGASGNEKLFF | TGCGCCAGCAGAAGACAGGGGGCGAGCGGTAATGAAAAACTGTTTTTT
14 | . | TRBJ2-1 | TRBV6-5 | . | CASKLESSYNEQFF | TGTGCCAGCAAACTAGAAAGCTCCTACAATGAGCAGTTCTTC
17 | . | TRBJ2-1 | TRBV2 | TRBD2 | CASRPRLVAGGYNEQFF | TGTGCCAGCAGGCCCCGCCTAGTGGCGGGAGGGTACAATGAGCAGTTCTTC
17 | . | TRBJ2-7 | TRBV7-8 | TRBD2 | CASSATGYSGSVHEQYF | TGTGCCAGCAGCGCAACTGGATATAGCGGGAGTGTCCACGAGCAGTACTTC
13 | . | TRBJ2-5 | TRBV6-5 | TRBD2 | CASSWGGGETQYF | TGTGCCAGTTCGTGGGGGGGAGGGGAGACCCAGTACTTC
16 | . | TRBJ1-4 | TRBV4-3 | . | CASSPHGGSTNEKLFF | TGCGCCAGCAGCCCTCATGGGGGCAGTACTAATGAAAAACTGTTTTTT
16 | . | TRBJ2-1 | TRBV7-7 | TRBD2 | CASSSTASGSSGEQFF | TGTGCTAGCAGCTCCACGGCTAGCGGGAGTTCCGGTGAGCAGTTCTTC
13 | . | TRBJ2-7 | TRBV28 | TRBD2 | CASMAGARYEQYF | TGTGCCAGCATGGCGGGAGCTAGATACGAGCAGTACTTC
15 | . | TRBJ1-4 | TRBV9 | TRBD1 | CASSEDRGANEKLFF | TGTGCCAGCAGCGAAGACAGGGGCGCTAATGAAAAACTGTTTTTT
15 | . | TRBJ1-1 | TRBV4-3 | . | CASSQGTGSNTEAFF | TGCGCCAGCAGCCAGGGAACAGGGTCGAACACTGAAGCTTTCTTT
13 | . | TRBJ2-5 | TRBV9 | . | CASSGTVQETQYF | TGTGCCAGCAGCGGGACTGTTCAAGAGACCCAGTACTTC
13 | . | TRBJ2-2 | TRBV7-6 | . | CASNARATGELFF | TGTGCCAGCAACGCGCGGGCGACCGGGGAGCTGTTTTTT
14 | once | TRBJ2-7 | TRBV2 | TRBD2 | CASILGAGDYEQYF | TGTGCCAGTATCCTCGGGGCGGGAGATTACGAGCAGTACTTC
13 | . | TRBJ1-1 | TRBV5-1 | . | CASSQGANTEAFF | TGCGCCAGCAGCCAAGGAGCGAACACTGAAGCTTTCTTT
13 | . | TRBJ1-2 | TRBV27 | TRBD1 | CASRPTGYYGYTF | TGTGCCAGCAGACCGACAGGGTACTATGGCTACACCTTC
16 | . | TRBJ2-7 | TRBV4-2 | TRBD2 | CASSQGGLARSYEQYF | TGTGCCAGCAGCCAAGGGGGACTAGCGAGGTCCTACGAGCAGTACTTC
15 | . | TRBJ2-3 | TRBV2 | TRBD1 | CASRRDRGIADTQYF | TGTGCCAGCAGGAGGGACAGAGGAATCGCAGATACGCAGTATTTT
14 | . | TRBJ1-1 | TRBV2 | TRBD1 | CASSGGGWNTEAFF | TGTGCCAGCAGTGGAGGGGGCTGGAACACTGAAGCTTTCTTT
14 | . | TRBJ2-7 | TRBV10-3 | TRBD1 | CAISVGQGDWEQYF | TGTGCCATCAGTGTGGGACAGGGGGATTGGGAGCAGTACTTC
16 | few | TRBJ2-7 | TRBV28 | TRBD1 | CASSFPPQGASDEQYF | TGTGCCAGCAGTTTCCCCCCACAGGGGGCGTCAGACGAGCAGTACTTC
18 | . | TRBJ2-1 | TRBV29-1 | TRBD2 | CSVEEVGARTSGYNEQFF | TGCAGCGTTGAAGAAGTAGGGGCACGGACTAGCGGATACAATGAGCAGTTCTTC
15 | once | TRBJ2-1 | TRBV9 | TRBD2 | CASSGSGSSYNEQFF | TGTGCCAGCAGCGGTAGCGGGAGCTCCTACAATGAGCAGTTCTTC
13 | . | TRBJ1-2 | TRBV19 | TRBD1 | CAGRDSTNYGYTF | TGTGCCGGCCGGGACAGCACTAACTATGGCTACACCTTC
14 | . | TRBJ2-1 | TRBV19 | . | CASSIVTGYNEQFF | TGTGCCAGTAGTATCGTAACGGGCTACAATGAGCAGTTCTTC
14 | . | TRBJ2-5 | TRBV18 | TRBD2 | CATTRLAGEETQYF | TGTGCCACCACCCGACTAGCGGGAGAAGAGACCCAGTACTTC
16 | . | TRBJ2-2 | TRBV2 | TRBD2 | CASSEASSGSTGELFF | TGTGCCAGCAGTGAAGCTTCCAGCGGGAGTACCGGGGAGCTGTTTTTT
13 | . | TRBJ2-7 | TRBV4-3 | . | CASSQVALGEQYF | TGCGCCAGCAGCCAAGTAGCACTTGGGGAGCAGTACTTC
15 | . | TRBJ2-7 | TRBV18 | . | CASSPGGAASYEQYF | TGTGCCAGCTCACCAGGGGGGGCCGCTTCCTACGAGCAGTACTTC
14 | . | TRBJ2-7 | TRBV14 | TRBD1 | CASSHGTGAYEQYF | TGTGCCAGCAGCCACGGGACAGGGGCCTACGAGCAGTACTTC
13 | . | TRBJ1-1 | TRBV5-1 | TRBD1 | CASSVDRATEAFF | TGCGCCAGCAGCGTCGACAGGGCCACTGAAGCTTTCTTT
15 | . | TRBJ1-4 | TRBV2 | TRBD1 | CASSDMDRANEKLFF | TGTGCCAGCAGTGACATGGACAGGGCGAACGAAAAACTGTTTTTT
16 | . | TRBJ2-1 | TRBV4-3 | TRBD2 | CASSQERTSGNDEQFF | TGCGCCAGCAGCCAAGAGCGGACTAGCGGGAACGATGAGCAGTTCTTC
11 | . | TRBJ2-1 | TRBV11-2 | . | CASSSHPEVIF | TGTGCCAGCAGCTCCCACCCTGAGGTAATCTTC
14 | . | TRBJ2-3 | TRBV4-1 | . | CASSQPTRRDTQYF | TGCGCCAGCAGCCAACCTACCAGGAGGGATACGCAGTATTTT
14 | once | TRBJ1-5 | TRBV15 | . | CATRSSGSNQPQHF | TGTGCCACCAGGTCATCAGGGAGCAATCAGCCCCAGCATTTT
13 | . | TRBJ2-7 | TRBV6-1 | TRBD2 | CASSQTLAVEQYF | TGTGCCAGCAGCCAAACCCTAGCGGTCGAGCAGTACTTC
15 | once | TRBJ2-2 | TRBV27 | . | CASSLSQGFAGELFF | TGTGCCAGCAGTTTATCCCAGGGGTTCGCCGGGGAGCTGTTTTTT
13 | . | TRBJ2-7 | TRBV28 | TRBD1 | CASSFGDRDEQYF | TGTGCCAGCAGTTTTGGGGACAGGGACGAGCAGTACTTC
18 | . | TRBJ2-3 | TRBV29-1 | TRBD2 | CSEPGLAGIRLEADTQYF | TGCAGCGAGCCGGGACTAGCGGGAATCCGGTTGGAGGCAGATACGCAGTATTTT
13 | . | TRBJ2-7 | TRBV27 | TRBD1 | CASSFGTVYEQYF | TGTGCCAGCAGTTTTGGGACAGTCTACGAGCAGTACTTC
17 | . | TRBJ2-4 | TRBV4-1 | TRBD2 | CASSQEMRLAGQNIQYF | TGCGCCAGCAGCCAAGAAATGCGACTAGCGGGCCAAAACATTCAGTACTTC
14 | many | TRBJ2-2 | TRBV29-1 | TRBD1 | CSVKQGRNAGELFF | TGCAGCGTCAAACAGGGGCGAAATGCCGGGGAGCTGTTTTTT